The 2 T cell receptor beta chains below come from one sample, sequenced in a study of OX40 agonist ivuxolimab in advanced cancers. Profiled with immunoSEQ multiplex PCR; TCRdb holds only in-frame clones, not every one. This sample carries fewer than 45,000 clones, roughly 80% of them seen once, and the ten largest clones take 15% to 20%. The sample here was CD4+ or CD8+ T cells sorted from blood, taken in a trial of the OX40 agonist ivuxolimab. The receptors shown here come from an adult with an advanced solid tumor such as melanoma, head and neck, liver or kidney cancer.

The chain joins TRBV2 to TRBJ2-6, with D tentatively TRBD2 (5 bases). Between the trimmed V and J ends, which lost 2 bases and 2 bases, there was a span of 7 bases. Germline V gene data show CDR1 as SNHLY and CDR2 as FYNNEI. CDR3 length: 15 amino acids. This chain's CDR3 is CASSEIGAGANVLTF. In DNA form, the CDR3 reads TGTGCCAGCAGTGAAATCGGGGCTGGGGCCAACGTCCTGACTTTC.

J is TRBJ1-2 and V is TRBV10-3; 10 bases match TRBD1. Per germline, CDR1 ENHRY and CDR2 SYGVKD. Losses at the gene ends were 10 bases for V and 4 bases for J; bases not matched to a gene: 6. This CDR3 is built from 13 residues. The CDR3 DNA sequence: TGTGCCACACAGGGACAGGGGAGCTATGGCTACACCTTC. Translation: CATQGQGSYGYTF.